This T cell receptor (beta chain) was retrieved from a study of shared clonotypes between healthy human individuals. The overall study: Researchers assigned three CD4 naive, three CD4 memory, two CD8 naive and one CD8 memory plate to each donor. Study-wide results and limits: Sampling covered blood only; tissue repertoires likely differ. Memory subsets had estimated richness that was generally smaller than that of naive subsets.

The length of the CDR3 is 17 residues. Germline assignment: CDR1 SGHRS and CDR2 YFSETQ. V lost 3 bases to trimming and J lost 7 bases; unmatched junction nucleotides: 10. Sorted-subset replicate PCRs used 200 ng of genomic DNA. This amount corresponded to 25,000 to 30,000 T cell genomes. TCRdb keeps only in-frame clones here, not all; method: immunoSEQ multiplex PCR. The table records a few hundred thousand clones, about nine tenths of them present only once. In regard to this clone: Its specificity is not known.

This receptor was taken from a man between 18 and 35 years old in good health. The rearrangement joins TRBV5-1 to TRBJ2-1; 13 bases map to TRBD2. Specimen: memory CD8+ T cells sorted from blood. The subset here: CD45RO+ cells pooled with CCR7-negative TemRA cells. CDR3 in amino acids: CASSSTSGGPYRNEQFF. In nucleotides, the CDR3 is TGCGCCAGCAGCTCGACTAGCGGGGGGCCATATAGGAATGAGCAGTTCTTC.